The rows below give T cell receptor beta chains drawn from one sample of a study of molecular identifiers for immune sequencing clone quantification. TCRdb analysed the PCR reads with MiXCR anew, one entry per CDR3 protein. The data contain hundreds of thousands of distinct CDR3 sequences, around 25% of them singletons. The sequenced material came from naive CD8+ T cells from blood, with Jurkat cell RNA spiked in. These receptors all come from a human donor in good health. Some libraries in this study had Jurkat cell RNA spiked in. Both conserved end residues are part of each CDR3. The D gene is left open where the match is weak. Not all rows give a size; the values are once, few, many and, for expanded clones, a class.

d_call	v_call	j_call	clone_size	cdr3_nt	cdr3_aa
TRBD2	TRBV6-2/TRBV6-3	TRBJ2-1	few	TGTGCCAGCAGTTACACAGCGGGGGAATGGAATGAGCAGTTCTTC	CASSYTAGEWNEQFF
.	TRBV2	TRBJ2-7	many	TGTGCCAGCACCGGCCCCGCCGGGACGGATGTCTACGAGCAGTACTTC	CASTGPAGTDVYEQYF
TRBD2	TRBV28	TRBJ2-2	.	TGTGCCAGCAGTTTATTCCTAGCGGGAGGTAGCACCGGGGAGCTGTTTTTT	CASSLFLAGGSTGELFF
TRBD1	TRBV27	TRBJ2-7	.	TGTGCCAGCGGGTGGAAGGGGGCCTACGAGCGGTACTTC	CASGWKGAYERYF
TRBD1	TRBV2	TRBJ1-5	.	TGTGCCAGCAGTGAGGCCCCGACAGGGGTTTTCTATCAGCCCCAGCATTTC	CASSEAPTGVFYQPQHF
TRBD2	TRBV23-1	TRBJ2-3	many	TGCGCCAGCAGTCAAGAAACTAGCGGGAGCACAGATACGCAGTATTTT	CASSQETSGSTDTQYF
.	TRBV28	TRBJ2-3	many	TGTGCCAGCAGTTTACTAAGCCGAGAGGTCGGCACAGATACGCAGTATTTT	CASSLLSREVGTDTQYF
.	TRBV19	TRBJ1-5	.	TGTGCCAGTAGGTGGACTGATTATAGCAATCAGCCCCAGCATTTT	CASRWTDYSNQPQHF
TRBD2	TRBV6-2/TRBV6-3	TRBJ2-7	many	TGTGCCAGCAGTTACTCGATACTAGCGGGGGACTACGAGCAGTACTTC	CASSYSILAGDYEQYF
.	TRBV7-7	TRBJ2-5	.	TGTGCTAGCAGCTTAGCGGCGGCTAGCGTTTTGGAGACCCAGTACTTC	CASSLAAASVLETQYF
.	TRBV12-5	TRBJ2-7	.	TGTGCTAGTGGCCTGGACAGAGCCTACGAGCAGTACTTC	CASGLDRAYEQYF
TRBD2	TRBV12-3/TRBV12-4	TRBJ2-5	few	TGTGCCAGCAGTTCCCTAGCGGACCCGGGGGAGACCCAGTACTTC	CASSSLADPGETQYF
TRBD1	TRBV3-1	TRBJ2-5	many	TGTGCCAGCAGCCCGACAGGGTTGGAAGAGACCCAGTACTTC	CASSPTGLEETQYF
TRBD1	TRBV12-3/TRBV12-4	TRBJ1-1	few	TGTGCCAGCCAAGCAGGGGGCCCTGAAGCTTTCTTT	CASQAGGPEAFF
TRBD2	TRBV14	TRBJ2-1	.	TGTGCCAGCAGCCACACTAGCGGGAGGCCCCCGAACAACTACAATGAGCAGTTCTTC	CASSHTSGRPPNNYNEQFF
TRBD2	TRBV6-5	TRBJ2-3	few	TGTGCCAGCAGTTACTCGAGACTAGCGGGAGGGCCCGGGGATACGCAGTATTTT	CASSYSRLAGGPGDTQYF
TRBD2	TRBV30	TRBJ2-5	.	TGTGCCTGGACCTGGGGGGGAGTAGCAGAGACCCAGAACTTC	CAWTWGGVAETQNF
TRBD2	TRBV11-2	TRBJ2-3	many	TGTGCCAGCAGCTCTAGCGGACGCAGCACAGATACGCAGTATTTT	CASSSSGRSTDTQYF
TRBD1	TRBV9	TRBJ2-7	.	TGTGCCAGCAGCTACGGACAGGGTCAAACTTACGAGCAGTACTTC	CASSYGQGQTYEQYF
TRBD1	TRBV5-6	TRBJ2-7	many	TGTGCCAGCAGCTTGGGACCGGGACAGGCGATGTACGAGCAGTACTTC	CASSLGPGQAMYEQYF
.	TRBV10-3	TRBJ2-1	.	TGTGCCATCAGTGAGGACTCGCGCAGCTCCTACAATGAGCAGTTCTTC	CAISEDSRSSYNEQFF
.	TRBV12-5	TRBJ2-5	few	TGTGCTAGTTCTTTAGGGATTTGGGAGACCCAGTACTTC	CASSLGIWETQYF
TRBD1	TRBV12-3/TRBV12-4	TRBJ2-2	many	TGTGCCAGCAGCCCAATGACAGGGGGCCCTGCGAACACCGGGGAGCTGTTTTTT	CASSPMTGGPANTGELFF
.	TRBV15	TRBJ2-1	.	TGTGCCACCAGCAGAGGTAGTGACTCCTACAAAGAGCAGTTCTTC	CATSRGSDSYKEQFF
.	TRBV12-3/TRBV12-4	TRBJ2-3	few	TGTGCCAGCAGTTTAGGTTCGGGCGGGTGGTCAGATACGCAGTATTTT	CASSLGSGGWSDTQYF
.	TRBV6-2/TRBV6-3	TRBJ2-3	.	TGTGCCAGCAGCGCGGAGGAGGGGACTTACAGCACAGATACGCAGTATTTT	CASSAEEGTYSTDTQYF
.	TRBV27	TRBJ2-7	many	TGTGCCAGCAGTTTCCGGCCCATCTACGAGCAGTACTTC	CASSFRPIYEQYF
TRBD2	TRBV9	TRBJ2-1	few	TGTGCCAGCACCCCTGAGCGGGGGTACAATGAGCAGTTCTTC	CASTPERGYNEQFF
TRBD2	TRBV28	TRBJ2-7	.	TGTGCCAGCAGTTTATCCCTAGGCTCTAGCGGGGACTCCTACGGGCAGTACTTC	CASSLSLGSSGDSYGQYF
.	TRBV9	TRBJ2-5	many	TGTGCCAGCAGCCCAGGGGGGGGGTTGTCAGATGCGGAAGAGACCCAGTACTTC	CASSPGGGLSDAEETQYF
.	TRBV29-1	TRBJ2-7	.	TGCAGCGTTGTAGCTTACCAGGCCTCCTACGAGCAGTACTTC	CSVVAYQASYEQYF
.	TRBV19	TRBJ2-7	many	TGTGCCAGTAGTATAGTCGGGGCCTACGAGCAGTACTTC	CASSIVGAYEQYF
TRBD2	TRBV7-9	TRBJ2-1	many	TGTGCCAGCAGCTTAGTACTAGCGGGAGGTAGTGAGCAGTTCTTC	CASSLVLAGGSEQFF
.	TRBV7-9	TRBJ2-5	many	TGTGCCAGCAGCCCACCCGGGAGTAGGGGCGAGACCCAGTACTTC	CASSPPGSRGETQYF
.	TRBV2	TRBJ2-3	many	TGTGCCAGCAGTTACGTCCGGGACTTCGACAATACGCAGTATTTT	CASSYVRDFDNTQYF
.	TRBV20-1	TRBJ1-2	.	TGCAGTGCTAGAGAGGATACGGTAAACTATGTCTACACCTTC	CSAREDTVNYVYTF
.	TRBV21-1	TRBJ2-5	.	TGTGCCAGCAGCAAACCATCACTGCTTATGGGGACCCAGCACTTC	CASSKPSLLMGTQHF
.	TRBV12-3/TRBV12-4	TRBJ2-5	.	TGTGCCAGCAGCCCCTCAGCCTCTGGGTCCACTTATCGTTTCGAGACCCAGTACTTC	CASSPSASGSTYRFETQYF
.	TRBV27	TRBJ2-3	many	TGTGCCAGCAGTTTATACCTCACAGATACGCAGTATTTT	CASSLYLTDTQYF
.	TRBV20-1	TRBJ1-2	.	TGCAGTGTCTCTCCAGGGAATGGCTACACCTTC	CSVSPGNGYTF
.	TRBV7-2	TRBJ1-6	many	TGTGCCAGCAGTCCCGACGGCGAATACTCGCCCCTCCACTTT	CASSPDGEYSPLHF
TRBD1	TRBV29-1	TRBJ2-1	few	TGCAGCGGTGATTGGACAGGGGGCAATGAGCAGTTCTTC	CSGDWTGGNEQFF
.	TRBV5-1	TRBJ2-7	many	TGCGCCAGCAGCTTGGGATGGGGGTTAGGCCACGAGCAGTACTTC	CASSLGWGLGHEQYF
.	TRBV4-1	TRBJ2-1	.	TGCGCCAGCAGCCAGCAGACAGGTTCCTACAATGAGCAGTTCTTC	CASSQQTGSYNEQFF
.	TRBV27	TRBJ2-7	.	TGTGCCAGCAGTATCACTTACGGAGGGGAGCAGTACTTC	CASSITYGGEQYF
.	TRBV30	TRBJ2-2	.	TGTGCCTGGAGTCACCCCCCGGGAACTAGATCCTTCGGCCGCGGGGAGCTGTTTTTT	CAWSHPPGTRSFGRGELFF
.	TRBV10-1	TRBJ2-7	.	TGCGCCAAAAAGACTCCCGTCGTCTACGAGCAGTACTTC	CAKKTPVVYEQYF
TRBD2	TRBV29-1	TRBJ2-7	.	TGCAGCGTATTAGCGGGATACTACGAGCAGTACTTC	CSVLAGYYEQYF
.	TRBV29-1	TRBJ1-2	.	TGTAGCGTTGTCGCAGGGTACCTGGGGGACTACACCTTC	CSVVAGYLGDYTF
.	TRBV4-1	TRBJ2-7	.	TGCGCCAGCAGCCCCACCGGGGGCAGGGAGAATTACGAGCAGTACTTC	CASSPTGGRENYEQYF
TRBD2	TRBV5-6	TRBJ2-3	few	TGTGCCAGCAGCTCTAGCGGGGGGGGGGGCACAGATACGCAGTATTTT	CASSSSGGGGTDTQYF
TRBD1	TRBV4-1	TRBJ1-1	.	TGCGCCAGCAGCCAAGCCCAGGGGGCAGGCACTGAAGCTTTCTTT	CASSQAQGAGTEAFF
TRBD2	TRBV12-3/TRBV12-4	TRBJ2-5	many	TGTGCCAGCTGGGCGGGGGGAAGTGAGACCCAGTACTTC	CASWAGGSETQYF
.	TRBV13	TRBJ1-4	few	TGTGCCAGCAGCTTCCGGGGGTACGAAAAACTGTTTTTT	CASSFRGYEKLFF
TRBD1	TRBV11-2	TRBJ2-7	.	TGTGCCAGCAGCTTAGACCCCGACAGGGCCTACGAGCAGTACTTC	CASSLDPDRAYEQYF
.	TRBV7-9	TRBJ2-1	.	TGTGCCAGCAGCTCCCCAAGGGGGTACAATGAGCAGTTCTTC	CASSSPRGYNEQFF
.	TRBV20-1	TRBJ2-7	many	TGCAGTGCTAGAGATCTGGACGAGCAGTACTTC	CSARDLDEQYF
.	TRBV6-1	TRBJ1-1	few	TGTGCCAGCAGTGAGTTCGCGGGTTCGACAAGATCGGTGAACACTGAAGCTTTCTTT	CASSEFAGSTRSVNTEAFF
TRBD1	TRBV20-1	TRBJ1-1	many	TGCAGTGCTGGCTCCTTAGACAGGGTGGAAGACACTGAAGCTTTCTTT	CSAGSLDRVEDTEAFF
.	TRBV7-7	TRBJ2-2	.	TGTGCCAGCAGCTCCCCCCATGGGGCCTCCACCGGGGAGCTGTTTTTT	CASSSPHGASTGELFF